This TCR beta chain came from a study of vaccination effects on CD4 cells after COVID-19. Study-level results: Substantial clonal contraction characterized both infection- and vaccine-induced clones late after vaccination.

TCRdb keeps only in-frame clones here, not all; method: immunoSEQ multiplex PCR. The table shows some 38,000 clones, with about 78% occurring only once. Peptide-pool stimulation followed by sequencing identified expanded antigen-specific CD4+ clonotypes in the ViraFEST assay. Isolating CD4+ T cells followed 9 to 10 days of culture. The person had a PCR-confirmed SARS-CoV-2 infection during March to December 2020. The CDR3 has 15 residues. In germline, CDR1 is SGHNT, CDR2 YENEEA. The germline V and J ends were trimmed by 1 base and 0 bases, with 10 bases remaining between them. With respect to this clone: Its antigen is unidentified.

The gene calls are TRBV11-3 and TRBJ2-7; perhaps TRBD1 as D (5 bases). Here the sequenced sample was CD4+ T cells from PBMCs cultured with HCoV-NL63 spike peptides, taken before COVID-19 vaccination. This TCR came from a human donor who had a prior SARS-CoV-2 infection. As DNA, the CDR3 is TGTGCCAGCAGCTTAGGGCCAGGGCACTCCTACGAGCAGTACTTC. Protein product: CASSLGPGHSYEQYF.